Given below is one T cell receptor (beta chain) in context. Amplification targeted the TCR beta CDR3 regions, with RNA transcripts as the source material. First-round RT-PCR relied on HTBI primers, and a second-round multiplex PCR came next. TCRdb ran MiXCR on the multiplex PCR reads and lists one entry per CDR3 protein. The table records around 1,200,000 distinct CDR3 sequences, roughly two fifths of them present only once. This record belongs to a study of Graves' ophthalmopathy and Graves' hyperthyroidism. CDR3 length: 13 residues. The germline gives CDR1 SEHNR, CDR2 FQNEAQ (reference sequence). V gave up 5 bases and J gave up 8 bases, with 12 bases separating them. The diagnostic workup employed clinical symptoms, serum thyroxine, TRAb, thyroid ultrasound and orbital computed tomography.

The clonotype was recovered from an adult man with Graves' hyperthyroidism. Sample: peripheral blood or thyroid tissue (not recorded which). The chain is built from TRBV7-9 and TRBJ2-2, with D perhaps matching TRBD1 (6 bases). The CDR3 here is CASSPSTGGELFF. The DNA of the CDR3 is TGTGCCAGCAGCCCCAGCACAGGGGGGGAGCTGTTTTTT.